The 17 T cell receptor beta chains given below trace back to one sample, sequenced in a study of blood T cell repertoires in COVID-19. Only in-frame clones appear in the TCRdb table, and some are missing; sequencing was by immunoSEQ multiplex PCR. Here the sample spans more than 200,000 clones, about nine tenths being singletons. Sequenced sample: peripheral blood. The receptors derive from a man in his fifties or sixties with acute or convalescent COVID-19.

The CDR3 protein is CASSLVGNTEAFF. Here the CDR3 DNA reads TGTGCCAGCAGTTTAGTCGGTAACACTGAAGCTTTCTTT. The chain is built from TRBV28 and TRBJ1-1; D is ambiguous. The V gene lost 2 bases and the J gene lost 2 bases, with 6 bases spanning the gap. The germline CDR1 and CDR2 sequences are MDHEN and SYDVKM. There are 13 residues in the CDR3. The full variable domain, in which reference TRBV28 and TRBJ1-1 provide the parts outside the CDR3, is DVKVTQSSRYLVKRTGEKVFLECVQDMDHENMFWYRQDPGLGLRLIYFSYDVKMKEKGDIPEGYSVSREKKERFSLILESASTNQTSMYLCASSLVGNTEAFFGQGTRLTVV.

J is TRBJ1-2 and V is TRBV15; the D gene is possibly TRBD1 (6 bases). Trimming left V 5 bases short and J 10 bases short, with 23 bases between. From germline, CDR1 is LNHNV and CDR2 YYDKDF (reference sequence). CDR3 length equals 15 residues. The CDR3 loop is CATSGGGPVVLFYTF. The CDR3, as DNA: TGTGCCACCAGCGGCGGGGGCCCGGTTGTCTTGTTCTACACCTTC.

The chain links TRBV7-6 to TRBJ2-5; 8 bases fit TRBD2. V dropped 5 bases and J dropped 5; count of bases not matched to a gene: 7. Germline CDR1 and CDR2: SGHVS and FNYEAQ. The CDR3 contains 14 residues. The DNA of the CDR3 is TGTGCCAGCAGCGGGAGCGGGGGCCGGGAGACCCAGTACTTC. Its translation: CASSGSGGRETQYF.

The rearrangement uses TRBV4-1 and TRBJ1-1; 8 bases align to TRBD1. Trimming at V came to 0 bases and at J to 11 bases, leaving 11 bases not matched to a gene. Per the germline V gene, CDR1 is MGHRA and CDR2 is YSYEKL. CDR3 length: 15 amino acids. The CDR3 loop is CASSQDLRQGAMAFF. The CDR3 region has the DNA TGCGCCAGCAGCCAAGATTTGCGGCAGGGGGCGATGGCTTTCTTT.

The genes are TRBV6-1 and TRBJ2-3, with 9 nucleotides matching TRBD1. The CDR3 runs to 18 residues. The junction had 12 bases not matched to a gene; V was cut back by 2 bases and J by 3 bases. Looked up from germline, CDR1 is MNHNS and CDR2 is SASEGT. The CDR3 spells CASSESVGQGVRTDTQYF. The CDR3 region has the DNA TGTGCCAGCAGTGAATCGGTGGGACAGGGAGTCCGTACAGATACGCAGTATTTT.

V gene TRBV7-7 combines with J gene TRBJ2-7; D is perhaps TRBD2 (5 bases). Germline V gene lookup returns CDR1 SSHAT and CDR2 FNYEAQ (reference sequence). Trimming removed 5 bases at V and 3 bases at J, with 17 bases between. This CDR3 is 15 amino acids long. The CDR3 loop reads CASSPLEGPNYEQYF. Written as DNA, the CDR3 is TGTGCCAGCAGCCCCCTAGAGGGTCCCAACTACGAGCAGTACTTC. The full variable domain, with the rest looked up from reference TRBV7-7 and TRBJ2-7, is GAGVSQSPRYKVTKRGQDVTLRCDPISSHATLYWYQQALGQGPEFLTYFNYEAQPDKSGLPSDRFSAERPEGSISTLTIQRTEQRDSAMYRCASSPLEGPNYEQYFGPGTRLTVT.

This chain links TRBV7-9 with TRBJ1-2; D gene uncertain. CDR3 length equals 14 residues. Germline assignment: CDR1 SEHNR and CDR2 FQNEAQ (reference sequence). V lost 5 bases and J 3 bases, leaving 13 bases between the germline ends. The CDR3 DNA is TGTGCCAGCAGCGTGGCCAATGAGGACTATGGCTACACCTTC. It is translated as CASSVANEDYGYTF.

V gene TRBV19 combines with J gene TRBJ1-5, with 9 positions matching TRBD1. J lost 5 bases, V lost 6 bases, and 8 bases had no gene match. CDR1 and CDR2 (germline): LNHDA, SQIVND (reference sequence). The CDR3 runs 15 residues. The CDR3 bases are TGTGCCAGTAGCTCCCCGGGACAGGGATATCAGCCCCAGCATTTT. Protein product: CASSSPGQGYQPQHF.

This chain links TRBV27 with TRBJ1-6; D call uncertain. This CDR3 contains 13 residues. The germline CDR1 and CDR2 sequences are MNHEY and SMNVEV (reference sequence). V was pared by 2 bases and J by 6 bases, with 5 bases between. The CDR3 reads CASSLILNSPLHF. The DNA for the CDR3 is TGTGCCAGCAGTTTAATCCTTAATTCACCCCTCCACTTT.

V and J are TRBV6-5 and TRBJ1-2; possible D gene TRBD1, 5 bases. The CDR3 runs to 15 residues. Trimming removed 5 bases at V and 4 bases at J, with 17 bases between. From germline, CDR1 is MNHEY and CDR2 SVGAGI. The CDR3 nucleotides read TGTGCCAGCAGTACGGGGGGGAGCGGGAGCTATGGCTACACCTTC. It encodes CASSTGGSGSYGYTF.

The V and J genes are TRBV30 and TRBJ2-2, with 8 bases identical to TRBD1. Trimming removed 5 bases from V and 7 bases from J; junction bases left unmatched: 3. This CDR3 region has 12 residues. The germline V gene encodes CDR1 GTSNPN and CDR2 SVGIG (reference sequence). The CDR3 here is CAWYRGVGELFF. The CDR3 nucleotides read TGTGCCTGGTACAGGGGGGTCGGGGAGCTGTTTTTT.

This chain connects TRBV28 to TRBJ1-3, with TRBD1 identical over 7 bases. This CDR3 has 13 residues. Germline V gives CDR1 MDHEN, CDR2 SYDVKM. V lost 5 bases, J lost 4 bases, and 2 bases stayed unmatched. CDR3 bases: TGTGCCAGCAGTGGGACAGTGGGAAACACCATATATTTT. It is translated as CASSGTVGNTIYF.

J is TRBJ1-6 and V is TRBV2, with D possibly TRBD1 on 5 matching bases. This CDR3 is 16 amino acids long. Trimming left V 3 bases short and J 5 bases short, with 14 bases between. Germline CDR1 SNHLY, CDR2 FYNNEI. In DNA, the CDR3 is TGTGCCAGCAGTGATCTCCAGGGCCACAATAATTCACCCCTCCACTTT. Residues: CASSDLQGHNNSPLHF. The full variable domain, completed using reference TRBV2 and TRBJ1-6, is EPEVTQTPSHQVTQMGQEVILRCVPISNHLYFYWYRQILGQKVEFLVSFYNNEISEKSEIFDDQFSVERPDGSNFTLKIRSTKLEDSAMYFCASSDLQGHNNSPLHFGNGTRLTVT.

This clone was found a few times. The J gene is TRBJ1-3, the V gene TRBV4-1, with D perhaps matching TRBD1 (6 bases). Germline CDR1 MGHRA, CDR2 YSYEKL. The CDR3 has 16 amino acids. V lost 0 bases to trimming and J lost 3 bases, with 12 bases between them. The CDR3 DNA follows: TGCGCCAGCAGCCAAGAGCAGGGGCGCTTTGGAAACACCATATATTTT. Protein: CASSQEQGRFGNTIYF.

J is TRBJ2-7 and V is TRBV10-1; D unclear. CDR1 and CDR2 from the germline V gene are WNHNN and SYGVQD (reference sequence). The V and J ends lost 4 bases and 7 bases respectively, with 11 bases between them. This CDR3 has 12 amino acids. In DNA form, the CDR3 reads TGCGCCAGCAGTGGTGATCGGTGGGAGCAGTACTTC. Amino acid sequence: CASSGDRWEQYF.

The genes are TRBV9 and TRBJ1-4, with 8 bases fitting TRBD1. The germline CDR1 and CDR2 sequences are SGDLS and YYNGEE. V shed 3 bases, J shed 7 bases, and the junction held 5 bases outside the gene matches. The CDR3 is 14 residues long. CDR3 coding DNA: TGTGCCAGCAGCGCCAGGGGGCTCGGTGAAAAACTGTTTTTT. This sequence encodes CASSARGLGEKLFF.

J is TRBJ2-6 and V is TRBV5-1, with D unresolved. The CDR3 totals 15 residues. Germline CDR1 reads SGHRS; CDR2 reads YFSETQ. V lost 1 base and J lost 1, with 6 bases in between. In DNA form, the CDR3 reads TGCGCCAGCAGCTTGTCAGTATCTGGGGCCAACGTCCTGACTTTC. It yields the protein CASSLSVSGANVLTF.